This T cell receptor (beta chain) came from a study of cytomegalovirus exposure and HLA in healthy donors. Overall study findings and caveats: Generally TCR sequences proved uncommon, though certain public TCRs appeared in numerous donors. Most subjects had HLA-A and HLA-B alleles reportedly predicted accurately by TCR beta sequences. Common viral pathogens seemed to be connected with several of the most significant clusters, according to a later analysis. Presence/absence results assume similar sequencing depth per donor, which may not hold.

In the case of this clone: Antigen: not known.

Primers for the PCR totalled 60 Vbeta and 13 Jbeta. Data came from immunoSEQ multiplex PCR; TCRdb stores just in-frame clones and leaves some out. The table records around 140,000 clones, approximately 87% of them present only once. Unmatched junction bases numbered 7, after V lost 5 bases and J lost 0 bases. CDR1 KGHSH and CDR2 LQKENI come from the germline V gene. The CDR3 consists of 17 residues. This chain joins TRBV18 and TRBJ2-2, with 9 bases that match TRBD1. The clonotype comes from a woman aged 30 to 39 in good health and CMV-seronegative. The sample taken for sequencing was PBMCs. The CDR3 here is CASSAIQGAANTGELFF. The CDR3 nucleotides read TGTGCCAGCTCAGCTATACAGGGGGCCGCGAACACCGGGGAGCTGTTTTTT.